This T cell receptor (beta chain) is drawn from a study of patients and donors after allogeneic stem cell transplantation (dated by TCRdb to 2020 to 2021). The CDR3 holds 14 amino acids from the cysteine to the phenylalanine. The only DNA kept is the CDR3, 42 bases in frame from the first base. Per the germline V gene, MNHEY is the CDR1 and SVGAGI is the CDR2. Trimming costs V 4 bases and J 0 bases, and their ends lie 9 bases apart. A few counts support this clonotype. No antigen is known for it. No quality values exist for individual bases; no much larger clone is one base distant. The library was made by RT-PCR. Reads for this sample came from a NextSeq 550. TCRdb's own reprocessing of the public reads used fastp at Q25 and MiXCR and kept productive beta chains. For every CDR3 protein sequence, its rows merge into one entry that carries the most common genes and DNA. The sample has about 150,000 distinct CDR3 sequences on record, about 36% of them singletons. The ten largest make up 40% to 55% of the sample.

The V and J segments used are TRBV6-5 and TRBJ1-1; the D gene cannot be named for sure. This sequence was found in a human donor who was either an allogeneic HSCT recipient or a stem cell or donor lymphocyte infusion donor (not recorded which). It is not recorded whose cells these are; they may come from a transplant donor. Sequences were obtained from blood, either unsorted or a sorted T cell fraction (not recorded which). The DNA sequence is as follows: TGTGCCAGCAGTTCGACCAATATGAACACTGAAGCTTTCTTT. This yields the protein CASSSTNMNTEAFF.